Below are 32 T cell receptor beta chains sequenced from a single sample in a study of T cell responses to AZD1222 COVID-19 vaccine. Produced via immunoSEQ multiplex PCR; TCRdb's table is partial and in-frame only. Among under 120,000 clones listed, 70% to 90% were seen once. The sample consisted of peripheral blood, taken 28 days after the second AZD1222 dose. The origin of the receptors is an adult who received the AZD1222 COVID-19 vaccine.

This chain's CDR3 is CASSSDTVAQYF. In DNA, the CDR3 is TGCGCCAGCAGCTCGGACACGGTCGCGCAGTATTTT. This chain joins TRBV5-1 and TRBJ2-3; D may be TRBD1 (5 bases). CDR1 SGHRS and CDR2 YFSETQ come from the germline V gene. This CDR3 spans 12 amino acids. V shed 3 bases and J shed 10 bases, with 12 bases lying between them.

The genes are TRBV5-1 and TRBJ1-5; possibly TRBD1 for D (6 bases). The CDR3 has 15 residues. Germline loops: CDR1 SGHRS, CDR2 YFSETQ. The V end lost 0 bases, the J end lost 1 base, and 8 bases lay between the germline ends. The CDR3 is CASSLGQASNQPQHF. As DNA, the CDR3 is TGCGCCAGCAGCTTGGGACAGGCAAGCAATCAGCCCCAGCATTTT.

V usage is TRBV7-6 and J usage is TRBJ2-2; D unresolved. The CDR3 loop spans 18 amino acids. CDR1 SGHVS and CDR2 FNYEAQ come from the germline V gene. V lost 2 bases and J lost 6, with 22 bases in between. CDR3 DNA sequence: TGTGCCAGCAGCTTATTCCCGGAAGGTGAAGAGGACGCCGGGGAGCTGTTTTTT. As protein: CASSLFPEGEEDAGELFF.

The gene calls are TRBV20-1 and TRBJ2-2; D call uncertain. The CDR3 totals 12 residues. V lost 3 bases, J lost 4 bases, and 6 bases lay in between. The V gene's germline CDR1 is DFQATT and CDR2 SNEGSKA (reference sequence). CDR3 bases: TGCAGTGCTAGTTTCGGCACCGGGGAGCTGTTTTTT. It yields the protein CSASFGTGELFF.

The J gene is TRBJ1-2, the V gene TRBV28; a weak D match, TRBD1 (5 bases). The CDR3 length is 15 residues. CDR1 MDHEN and CDR2 SYDVKM come from the germline V gene. V was shortened by 2 bases and J by 0 bases, with 10 bases between the two germline ends. In DNA form, the CDR3 reads TGTGCCAGCAGTTTAGACCAGGGAACTAACTATGGCTACACCTTC. Translating gives CASSLDQGTNYGYTF.

The V call is TRBV29-1, the J call TRBJ2-1, with D hard to call. This CDR3 region has 14 residues. Trimming removed 3 bases from V and 8 bases from J, with 17 bases in between. From germline, CDR1 is SQVTM and CDR2 ANQGSEA. The CDR3 DNA reads TGCAGCGTTGACCTGCTATCGGTGGTTTATGAGCAGTTCTTC. Amino acid sequence: CSVDLLSVVYEQFF.

This clone was counted a single time. The chain couples TRBV10-3 to TRBJ1-4; the D is unclear. The germline gives CDR1 ENHRY, CDR2 SYGVKD. The germline V and J ends were trimmed by 8 bases and 7 bases, with 17 bases remaining between them. This CDR3 has 14 amino acids. The CDR3 spells CAIGRSGGFEKLFF. The CDR3 DNA reads as TGTGCCATCGGGCGGTCCGGCGGATTTGAAAAACTGTTTTTT.

The V gene is TRBV5-1, the J gene TRBJ2-2; D not certain. The CDR3 covers 14 residues. Germline V gene lookup returns CDR1 SGHRS and CDR2 YFSETQ. With 0 bases removed from V and 7 bases from J, the gap between germline ends came to 10 bases. The CDR3 coding sequence is TGCGCCAGCAGCTTGGGGACGAAACTCGGGGAGCTGTTTTTT. Translated: CASSLGTKLGELFF. The entire variable domain, with the rest obtained from reference TRBV5-1 and TRBJ2-2, is as follows: KAGVTQTPRYLIKTRGQQVTLSCSPISGHRSVSWYQQTPGQGLQFLFEYFSETQRNKGNFPGRFSGRQFSNSRSEMNVSTLELGDSALYLCASSLGTKLGELFFGEGSRLTVL.

This chain links TRBV11-3 with TRBJ2-7, with 11 bases fitting TRBD2. Germline V gives CDR1 SGHNT, CDR2 YENEEA. The CDR3 contains 20 residues. J was trimmed by 2 bases and V by 0 bases; bases with no gene match: 15. In nucleotides, the CDR3 is TGTGCCAGCAGCTTAGACGCCCTAACACTAGCGGGAGTGAAACCCTACGAGCAGTACTTC. This codes for CASSLDALTLAGVKPYEQYF.

V and J are TRBV9 and TRBJ2-1, with 8 bases identical to TRBD2. The junction had 12 bases not matched to a gene; V was cut back by 2 bases and J by 8 bases. In germline, CDR1 is SGDLS, CDR2 YYNGEE. CDR3 size: 16 residues. For the CDR3, the DNA is TGTGCCAGCAGCGTGGTACGGGAGGGCCATGTGGATGAGCAGTTCTTC. As protein: CASSVVREGHVDEQFF.

The rearrangement links TRBV6-5 to TRBJ1-4; TRBD1 matches at 7 bases. V dropped 5 bases and J dropped 7; count of bases not matched to a gene: 7. The CDR3 has 14 amino acids. Germline V CDR1 and CDR2: MNHEY, SVGAGI. CDR3 region: CASSPTGVGEKLFF. In DNA form, the CDR3 reads TGTGCCAGCAGTCCTACAGGGGTGGGTGAAAAACTGTTTTTT.

The rearrangement uses TRBV19 and TRBJ2-3, with 12 bases identical to TRBD2. The V and J ends lost 2 bases and 2 bases, in that order; junction bases with no gene match: 8. In germline, CDR1 is LNHDA, CDR2 SQIVND (reference sequence). CDR3 length: 18 amino acids. The CDR3 DNA follows: TGTGCCAGTAGTATATGGGCTAGCGGGAGGGCCTACACAGATACGCAGTATTTT. Amino acids: CASSIWASGRAYTDTQYF.

J is TRBJ2-3 and V is TRBV6-5; D may be TRBD2 (6 bases). V lost 6 bases to trimming and J lost 4 bases, with 17 bases between them. From germline, CDR1 is MNHEY and CDR2 SVGAGI. The length of the CDR3 is 15 residues. The CDR3: CASRPAGSVSDTQYF. For the CDR3, the DNA is TGTGCCAGCAGGCCAGCGGGCTCAGTTTCAGATACGCAGTATTTT.

About this clone: A much larger clone differs by one base, so this may be a read error. The same CDR3 also results from other DNA sequences found in this sample. This chain links TRBV28 with TRBJ2-1; D is uncertain. The CDR3 contains 11 residues. Between the trimmed V and J ends, which lost 4 bases and 2 bases, there was a span of 0 bases. Germline CDR1 and CDR2: MDHEN and SYDVKM. DNA for the CDR3: TGTGCCAGCAGTTCCTACAATGAGCAGTTCTTC. Translated, it gives CASSSYNEQFF.

The chain links TRBV6-1 to TRBJ2-1, with 7 bases aligning to TRBD1. Losses at the gene ends were 2 bases for V and 2 bases for J; bases not matched to a gene: 6. The CDR3 has 16 amino acids. Germline V gene data show CDR1 as MNHNS and CDR2 as SASEGT. The CDR3 nucleotides are TGTGCCAGCAGTGAAAGACAGGGATGGACCTACAATGAGCAGTTCTTC. Translated, it gives CASSERQGWTYNEQFF.

V gene TRBV7-6 combines with J gene TRBJ1-1; TRBD1 might be the D (5 bases). The germline CDR1 and CDR2 sequences are SGHVS and FNYEAQ. The V gene lost 1 base and the J gene lost 5 bases, with 11 bases spanning the gap. The CDR3 length is 14 residues. CDR3 sequence reads: CASSLVGAGTEAFF. In DNA, the CDR3 is TGTGCCAGCAGCTTAGTCGGGGCGGGAACTGAAGCTTTCTTT. The variable domain in full, with the rest retrieved from reference TRBV7-6 and TRBJ1-1, is GAGVSQSPRYKVTKRGQDVALRCDPISGHVSLYWYRQALGQGPEFLTYFNYEAQQDKSGLPNDRFSAERPEGSISTLTIQRTEQRDSAMYRCASSLVGAGTEAFFGQGTRLTVV.

The chain combines TRBV18 with TRBJ1-4; 9 bases align to TRBD1. J lost 12 bases, V lost 3 bases, and 11 bases had no gene match. Germline V lookup: CDR1 KGHSH, CDR2 LQKENI. This CDR3 has 15 residues. CDR3 nucleotides: TGTGCCAGCTCACCCCCACCGGGACAGGGATCGCAACTGTTTTTT. Amino acids: CASSPPPGQGSQLFF. Supplemented by reference TRBV18 and TRBJ1-4, the full variable domain reads NAGVMQNPRHLVRRRGQEARLRCSPMKGHSHVYWYRQLPEEGLKFMVYLQKENIIDESGMPKERFSAEFPKEGPSILRIQQVVRGDSAAYFCASSPPPGQGSQLFFGSGTQLSVL.

CDR3 sequence reads: CASRPGLATNTGELFF. CDR3 nucleotides: TGTGCCAGCAGGCCGGGACTAGCGACGAACACCGGGGAGCTGTTTTTT. The genes are TRBV2 and TRBJ2-2; 10 bases match TRBD2. Per germline, CDR1 SNHLY and CDR2 FYNNEI. Trimming removed 6 bases from V and 0 bases from J; junction bases left unmatched: 4. The CDR3 totals 16 residues.

This chain uses TRBV18 with TRBJ1-2; 10 positions match TRBD1. The CDR3 totals 14 residues. The V segment lost 2 bases and the J segment 6 bases; nucleotides outside the gene matches: 3. The germline V gene encodes CDR1 KGHSH and CDR2 LQKENI. Here the CDR3 reads CASSPRTGGDGYTF. The CDR3 coding sequence is TGTGCCAGCTCACCAAGGACAGGGGGAGATGGCTACACCTTC.

The gene calls are TRBV7-5 and TRBJ2-7; the D call in the table, TRBD1, was not verified against the DNA. TRBV7-5 is noted as a pseudogene. CDR3 length: 15 residues. CDR3 region: CVRSLGGQIAYEQYF. The CDR3 bases are TGTGTCAGGAGCCTTGGAGGACAGATAGCCTACGAGCAGTACTTC.

V and J are TRBV28 and TRBJ1-5; 7 nucleotides align to TRBD1. Germline CDR1 reads MDHEN; CDR2 reads SYDVKM. The V gene end was trimmed by 8 bases and the J gene end by 6 bases; junction bases not matched to a gene: 10. The CDR3 contains 14 residues. Written as DNA, the CDR3 is TGTGCCAGCGCGGAACGACAGGGTACTCAGCCCCAGCATTTT. This gives the protein CASAERQGTQPQHF.

The chain has TRBV28 and TRBJ2-7, with a tentative D call TRBD1 (6 bases). Per germline, CDR1 MDHEN and CDR2 SYDVKM. V lost 6 bases and J lost 1, with 13 bases in between. The CDR3 is 14 residues long. CDR3 in DNA: TGTGCCAGCAGCACAGGGTCGGGATCCTACGAGCAGTACTTC. It specifies CASSTGSGSYEQYF.

The chain recombines TRBV3-1 (or the pseudogene TRBV3-2) with TRBJ1-1; no clear D gene. Trimming took off 0 bases at V and 4 bases at J, with 12 bases between the two ends. CDR1 and CDR2 from the germline V gene are LGHDT and YNNKEL (reference sequence). This CDR3 has 15 amino acids. Written as DNA, the CDR3 is TGTGCCAGCAGCCAAGAGGTGGGCCAGACCACTGAAGCTTTCTTT. It codes for CASSQEVGQTTEAFF.

This chain uses TRBV2 with TRBJ2-7; 9 positions match TRBD1. CDR1 is SNHLY, CDR2 FYNNEI, per germline. The CDR3 is 13 residues long. V gave up 8 bases and J gave up 3 bases; unmatched junction bases: 5. Written as DNA, the CDR3 is TGTGCCAGCGGCGGGACAGGGTTCTACGAGCAGTACTTC. Its translation is CASGGTGFYEQYF.

This clone was detected only once. The chain recombines TRBV7-9 with TRBJ1-1; no clear D. The CDR3 runs 14 residues. Germline CDR1 SEHNR, CDR2 FQNEAQ (reference sequence). V lost 5 bases, J lost 5 bases, and 15 bases lay in between. The CDR3 DNA reads as TGTGCCAGCAGCCCCAGGTACGTCAAAACTGAAGCTTTCTTT. Encoded protein: CASSPRYVKTEAFF.

This chain links TRBV6-4 with TRBJ2-2, with TRBD2 identical over 13 bases. Germline CDR1 is MRHNA and CDR2 is SNTAGT. V lost 6 bases, J lost 5 bases, and 3 bases stayed unmatched. This CDR3 is 15 amino acids long. CDR3 nucleotide sequence: TGTGCCAGCAGATCACTAGCGGGAGGGACCGGGGAGCTGTTTTTT. It is translated as CASRSLAGGTGELFF.

V is TRBV2 and J is TRBJ2-7; D remains unclear. The V and J ends lost 5 bases and 0 bases respectively, with 8 bases between them. Germline CDR1 reads SNHLY; CDR2 reads FYNNEI. This CDR3 has 13 amino acids. DNA of the CDR3: TGTGCCAGCAGTAAGGATCTCTCCTACGAGCAGTACTTC. Protein product: CASSKDLSYEQYF.

The chain carries TRBV7-9 and TRBJ2-7; D perhaps matches TRBD1 (5 bases). Between the trimmed V and J ends, which lost 3 bases and 7 bases, there was a span of 13 bases. This CDR3 spans 13 amino acids. Germline values: CDR1 SEHNR, CDR2 FQNEAQ (reference sequence). CDR3 sequence: CASSFRVGGEQYF. The DNA for the CDR3 is TGTGCCAGCAGCTTCAGGGTTGGTGGTGAGCAGTACTTC.

Note on this clone: A read error is likely, as this CDR3 ends without the conserved phenylalanine or tryptophan. The chain recombines TRBV7-9 with TRBJ1-4, with D perhaps matching TRBD1 (5 bases). The CDR3 covers 14 residues. Trimming removed 3 bases from V and 5 bases from J, with 10 bases in between. CDR1 is SEHNR, CDR2 FQNEAQ, per germline (reference sequence). The CDR3 is CASSFWDGNEKLFS. DNA for the CDR3: TGTGCCAGCAGCTTTTGGGACGGAAATGAAAAACTGTTTTCT.

The chain employs TRBV5-1 and TRBJ2-1; D is unclear. This CDR3 is 11 amino acids long. The V and J ends lost 0 bases and 15 bases respectively, with 10 bases between them. Germline values: CDR1 SGHRS, CDR2 YFSETQ. As DNA, the CDR3 is TGCGCCAGCAGCTTGGATGGTTCGCGGTTCTTC. It encodes CASSLDGSRFF. The whole variable domain, filled in from reference TRBV5-1 and TRBJ2-1, reads KAGVTQTPRYLIKTRGQQVTLSCSPISGHRSVSWYQQTPGQGLQFLFEYFSETQRNKGNFPGRFSGRQFSNSRSEMNVSTLELGDSALYLCASSLDGSRFFGPGTRLTVL.

The chain is built from TRBV7-9 and TRBJ2-1, with no clear D. In germline, CDR1 is SEHNR, CDR2 FQNEAQ (reference sequence). V was pared by 3 bases and J by 6 bases, with 12 bases between. CDR3 length equals 14 residues. This CDR3 reads CASSLTSGPNEQFF. The DNA for the CDR3 is TGTGCCAGCAGCTTGACGTCAGGCCCCAATGAGCAGTTCTTC.

Here the CDR3 reads CASSLSRTRSTDTQYF. The CDR3 DNA reads TGTGCCAGCAGTTTATCTAGGACTCGTAGCACAGATACGCAGTATTTT. The chain links TRBV27 to TRBJ2-3, with a possible D match to TRBD2 (5 bases). From germline, CDR1 is MNHEY and CDR2 SMNVEV (reference sequence). Trimming stripped 0 bases from V and 0 bases from J, with 10 bases between. The length of the CDR3 is 16 residues.